This T cell receptor (beta chain) derives from a study of blood T cell repertoires in COVID-19. About the research overall: From the United States, Italy and Spain came samples of acute and convalescent COVID-19. From T cells, B-cell-depleted T cells, or PBMCs came the material, which was cDNA or gDNA.

Per the study methods: It was from reference gene primer amplification that nucleated cell counts were estimated. Clones were read by immunoSEQ multiplex PCR, and TCRdb kept only the in-frame ones, dropping some. That table furnishes V, J and clone size, whereas the DNA furnished D and trimming. Here the sample spans 130,000 to 150,000 clones, approximately 84% being singletons. The CDR3 spans 11 residues. CDR1 LGHDT and CDR2 YNNKEL come from the germline V gene (reference sequence). Between the trimmed V and J ends, which lost 8 bases and 4 bases, there was a span of 6 bases. This clone was seen a handful of times.

J is TRBJ2-1 and V is TRBV3-1 (or the pseudogene TRBV3-2), with D unresolved. Sequencing was done on a sample of peripheral blood. The origin of this receptor is a woman aged 55 to 70 with acute or convalescent COVID-19. As DNA, the CDR3 is TGTGCCAGCGCGTCTTACAATGAGCAGTTCTTC. Residues: CASASYNEQFF.